This TCR beta chain was found in a study of blood T cell repertoires in COVID-19. Study-wide context: The study drew acute and convalescent COVID-19 samples from the United States, Italy and Spain. The cDNA or gDNA used as material had been derived from T cells, B-cell-depleted T cells, or PBMCs.

Germline CDR1 reads SGHVS; CDR2 reads FNYEAQ. The ends were cut back, 4 bases at V and 2 bases at J, with 21 bases in the middle. CDR3 size: 17 residues. In the authors' methods: Reference gene primers were amplified, and this amplification served to estimate nucleated cell counts. The repertoire was sequenced with immunoSEQ multiplex PCR; TCRdb's copy has only in-frame clones and lacks some. V, J and clone size derive from that table, while D and trimming were established from the DNA sequence. In the table there are 100,000 to 150,000 clones, 85% of which are singletons. Enrolment of Seattle patients took place during active infection, and they were followed longitudinally.

The TCR comes from a woman at least 80 years old with COVID-19, enrolled during active disease. Sequenced material: peripheral blood. The chain uses TRBV7-6 and TRBJ2-7; maybe TRBD2 (6 bases). The CDR3 reads CASSSTATSGGPYEQYF. CDR3 bases: TGTGCCAGCAGCTCAACCGCGACTAGTGGTGGTCCCTACGAGCAGTACTTC. The complete variable domain, with remaining parts taken from reference TRBV7-6 and TRBJ2-7, reads GAGVSQSPRYKVTKRGQDVALRCDPISGHVSLYWYRQALGQGPEFLTYFNYEAQQDKSGLPNDRFSAERPEGSISTLTIQRTEQRDSAMYRCASSSTATSGGPYEQYFGPGTRLTVT.